The T cell receptor (beta chain) described here comes from a study of T cell repertoires in cytomegalovirus infection. Study-wide context: CMV epitopes, recently identified HLA-C-restricted and well-studied HLA-B-restricted, were used. Findings and caveats of the study: HLA-C-restricted TCR beta clonotypes specific for CMV led the ex vivo response.

MiXCR was run by TCRdb on the reads, yielding one entry per CDR3 protein. The profile shows hundreds of thousands of distinct CDR3 sequences, approximately 31% of them singletons. This CDR3 spans 17 amino acids. Germline V gene lookup returns CDR1 LGHNT and CDR2 FRNRAP. After removal of 2 bases from V and 2 bases from J, the junction contained 10 bases not matched to a gene. As regards this clonotype: As yet, its antigen is unknown.

The receptor was derived from a human donor in good health (CMV status not recorded). Some clones in this sample may be carry-over from other donors' samples. The specimen comprised cultured CD8+ T cells from PBMCs, sampled from culture after CMV antigen stimulation. The chain combines TRBV12-5 with TRBJ2-5; 8 nucleotides match TRBD2. Here the CDR3 DNA reads TGTGCTAGTGGTTTGCCAACGGGGGGGGCCACGCAAGAGACCCAGTACTTC. Translation: CASGLPTGGATQETQYF.